This T cell receptor beta chain comes out of a study of response to subunit inactivated influenza vaccine. On this clonotype: Its antigen is unknown.

Each CDR3 protein gets one entry after TCRdb re-called the RT-PCR reads with MiXCR. The sample holds around 480,000 distinct CDR3 sequences, approximately 17% seen once. This CDR3 has 14 residues. The ends were cut back, 6 bases at V and 0 bases at J, with 8 bases in the middle. Germline V gene lookup returns CDR1 MNHNS and CDR2 SASEGT. The study, taken as a whole, reports: Each seasonal influenza vaccination recruits few new T cells, the authors suggested.

The clonotype originates from a man aged 45 to 75 who received an inactivated influenza vaccine. The chain uses TRBV6-1 and TRBJ2-2; a weak D match, TRBD1 (5 bases). Sequencing used CD4+ T cells sorted from PBMCs, obtained about 23 months after vaccination. The CDR3 DNA reads as TGTGCCAGCAGCAGGGCCTCGAACACCGGGGAGCTGTTTTTT. Its translation: CASSRASNTGELFF.